These 23 T cell receptor beta chains came from one sample sequenced in a study of identical twins. TCRdb re-derived calls from the 5' RACE reads in MiXCR, one entry per CDR3 protein. Of under 250,000 distinct CDR3 sequences listed, more than 9.5% are singletons. A further study also used this sample, focusing on yellow fever vaccine responses in identical twins.

The material sequenced was memory (CD45RO+) T cells sorted from blood. Source of these receptors: a woman aged 18-29 years in good health.

This sequence joins TRBV24-1 and TRBJ2-7; D perhaps matches TRBD2 (5 bases). The CDR3 covers 13 residues. The germline V gene has CDR1 KGHDR and CDR2 SFDVKD. V shed 3 bases and J shed 8 bases, with 13 bases lying between them. The CDR3 nucleotides are TGTGCCACCAGTGATCCGCGGCTCGGGAAGCAGTACTTC. Its translation: CATSDPRLGKQYF.

V and J are TRBV15 and TRBJ2-1, with TRBD2 matching over 7 bases. J gave up 9 bases and V 4 bases, and 12 bases lay outside the gene matches. Per germline, CDR1 LNHNV and CDR2 YYDKDF (reference sequence). The CDR3 has 15 amino acids. As DNA, the CDR3 is TGTGCCACCAGCATGGTGGCGGCGGGAGTAAGTGAGCAGTTCTTC. This encodes CATSMVAAGVSEQFF.

This chain links TRBV30 with TRBJ2-3, with D maybe TRBD2 (6 bases). Germline CDR1 is GTSNPN and CDR2 is SVGIG (reference sequence). The CDR3 has 15 residues. Trimming removed 0 bases at V and 6 bases at J, with 16 bases between. The CDR3, as DNA: TGTGCCTGGAGTGTAACTAGCTCCTTCGGGGATACGCAGTATTTT. As protein: CAWSVTSSFGDTQYF.

This chain joins TRBV15 and TRBJ2-7; possibly TRBD2 for D (6 bases). The ends were cut back, 3 bases at V and 6 bases at J, with 15 bases in the middle. This CDR3 has 14 amino acids. Germline loops: CDR1 LNHNV, CDR2 YYDKDF (reference sequence). The CDR3 region is CATSRGTGGSEQYF. CDR3 in DNA: TGTGCCACCAGCAGGGGGACCGGGGGAAGCGAGCAGTACTTC.

This clonotype was seen only a few times. The rearrangement links TRBV6-1 to TRBJ1-5; 9 positions match TRBD1. Germline V gives CDR1 MNHNS, CDR2 SASEGT. Trimming removed 6 bases from V and 2 bases from J; junction bases left unmatched: 2. This CDR3 has 14 residues. This CDR3 is CASRRTGGNQPQHF. CDR3 DNA: TGTGCCAGCAGGAGGACAGGGGGCAATCAGCCCCAGCATTTT.

This clonotype was seen repeatedly, ten times or more. The genes are TRBV5-1 and TRBJ2-5; D is perhaps TRBD2 (6 bases). The CDR3 is 15 amino acids. V lost 0 bases to trimming and J lost 1 base, with 10 bases between them. Germline loops: CDR1 SGHRS, CDR2 YFSETQ. The CDR3 protein is CASSLEGGPQETQYF. The CDR3, as DNA: TGCGCCAGCAGCTTGGAAGGAGGGCCCCAAGAGACCCAGTACTTC.

This rearrangement joins TRBV27 to TRBJ1-2, with D possibly matching TRBD1 (6 bases). Trimming pared 8 bases from V and 3 bases from J, leaving 19 bases between. Germline V gene lookup returns CDR1 MNHEY and CDR2 SMNVEV (reference sequence). CDR3 length: 15 amino acids. The CDR3 DNA sequence: TGTGCCAGCCGCGCCCCAGGGGCCCCCGACTATGGCTACACCTTC. Translated: CASRAPGAPDYGYTF.

Many counts were recorded for this clonotype. The chain links TRBV20-1 to TRBJ2-3, with 10 bases lining up with TRBD2. The ends lost 5 bases at V and 2 bases at J; junction bases unmatched: 13. There are 17 residues in the CDR3. The germline V gene encodes CDR1 DFQATT and CDR2 SNEGSKA (reference sequence). The CDR3 is CSAGGASGGPITDTQYF. CDR3 DNA sequence: TGCAGTGCTGGGGGGGCTAGCGGGGGACCGATCACAGATACGCAGTATTTT.

This clonotype was recorded many times. V is TRBV7-2 and J is TRBJ2-3, with 9 bases lining up with TRBD2. CDR1 SGHTA and CDR2 FQGNSA come from the germline V gene. The ends lost 0 bases at V and 13 bases at J; junction bases unmatched: 5. This CDR3 has 13 residues. As DNA, the CDR3 is TGTGCCAGCAGCTTAGCGCCCAGCGGGGGGAAGTATTTT. Its protein product is CASSLAPSGGKYF.

The chain carries TRBV28 and TRBJ2-7; 13 bases fit TRBD2. In germline, CDR1 is MDHEN, CDR2 SYDVKM. This CDR3 has 16 amino acids. V lost 6 bases, J lost 7 bases, and 12 bases stayed unmatched. Here the CDR3 DNA reads TGTGCCAGCAGGAGGGGGGGACTAGCGGGAAATCGGGAGCAGTACTTC. Translating it yields CASRRGGLAGNREQYF. The full variable domain, with the rest looked up from reference TRBV28 and TRBJ2-7, is DVKVTQSSRYLVKRTGEKVFLECVQDMDHENMFWYRQDPGLGLRLIYFSYDVKMKEKGDIPEGYSVSREKKERFSLILESASTNQTSMYLCASRRGGLAGNREQYFGPGTRLTVT.

This clonotype showed up just a few times. The rearrangement links TRBV20-1 to TRBJ1-5, with D maybe TRBD1 (6 bases). There are 16 residues in the CDR3. The V end lost 4 bases, the J end lost 0 bases, and 16 bases lay between the germline ends. Per the germline V gene, CDR1 is DFQATT and CDR2 is SNEGSKA (reference sequence). As DNA, the CDR3 is TGCAGTGCTACTCACACAGGGCTCAATAGCAATCAGCCCCAGCATTTT. It specifies CSATHTGLNSNQPQHF.

This clonotype was counted ten times or more. This chain joins TRBV7-9 and TRBJ2-2, with 9 bases aligning to TRBD1. V dropped 3 bases and J dropped 4; count of bases not matched to a gene: 9. Germline lookup yields CDR1 SEHNR and CDR2 FQNEAQ (reference sequence). The length of the CDR3 is 17 residues. The CDR3 loop is CASSFKKGQGSTGELFF. The CDR3 nucleotides read TGTGCCAGCAGCTTTAAGAAAGGACAGGGGTCCACCGGGGAGCTGTTTTTT. The full variable domain, in which reference TRBV7-9 and TRBJ2-2 provide the parts outside the CDR3, is DTGVSQNPRHKITKRGQNVTFRCDPISEHNRLYWYRQTLGQGPEFLTYFQNEAQLEKSRLLSDRFSAERPKGSFSTLEIQRTEQGDSAMYLCASSFKKGQGSTGELFFGEGSRLTVL.

This clonotype was counted a few times. The V gene is TRBV27, the J gene TRBJ1-5; D gene ambiguous. V was cut by 10 bases and J by 2 bases, with 18 bases left in between. The CDR3 length is 15 residues. Per germline, CDR1 MNHEY and CDR2 SMNVEV (reference sequence). CDR3 coding DNA: TGTGCCATCTCCACCGGGCACAACGGCAATCAGCCCCAGCATTTT. This translates into CAISTGHNGNQPQHF.

This clonotype appeared many times. The chain recombines TRBV3-1 with TRBJ2-1; TRBD2 matches 7 bases. The ends lost 0 bases at V and 7 bases at J; junction bases unmatched: 12. Germline V gene lookup returns CDR1 LGHDT and CDR2 YNNKEL (reference sequence). This CDR3 is 17 amino acids long. The DNA for the CDR3 is TGTGCCAGCAGCCAAGACGTCGGGGGGAGTAGTATTAATGAGCAGTTCTTC. This gives the protein CASSQDVGGSSINEQFF.

In its sample, this clonotype was seen a few times. The genes are TRBV5-1 and TRBJ2-3; no definite D call. With 0 bases removed from V and 4 bases from J, the gap between germline ends came to 15 bases. The CDR3 covers 16 residues. CDR1 and CDR2 from the germline V gene are SGHRS and YFSETQ. In DNA, the CDR3 is TGCGCCAGCAGCTTGGGTAGTGTCTCCCCGTCAGATACGCAGTATTTT. As protein: CASSLGSVSPSDTQYF.

This chain uses TRBV7-3 with TRBJ2-2; perhaps TRBD1 as D (6 bases). The CDR3 runs to 16 residues. Looked up from germline, CDR1 is SGHTA and CDR2 is FQGTGA. With 2 bases removed from V and 0 bases from J, the gap between germline ends came to 10 bases. This CDR3 is CASSLHRTANTGELFF. The DNA of the CDR3 is TGTGCCAGCAGCTTACACCGGACAGCGAACACCGGGGAGCTGTTTTTT.

This clonotype occurred a few times. This sequence joins TRBV7-2 and TRBJ1-6; D unresolved. Germline CDR1 is SGHTA and CDR2 is FQGNSA. There are 13 residues in the CDR3. V gave up 5 bases and J gave up 9 bases, with 11 bases separating them. The CDR3 reads CASSAVGFSPLHF. The CDR3 DNA reads as TGTGCCAGCAGCGCGGTCGGCTTTTCACCCCTCCACTTT.

This chain uses TRBV28 with TRBJ2-2; 7 bases align to TRBD2. The V gene's germline CDR1 is MDHEN and CDR2 SYDVKM. The CDR3 is made up of 14 amino acids. Trimming took 7 bases from V and 7 from J; bases not matched to a gene: 9. The CDR3 coding sequence is TGTGCCAGCACCGGCGCGGGAGCAAACGGGGAGCTGTTTTTT. Amino acids: CASTGAGANGELFF. Full variable domain (remainder filled in from reference TRBV28 and TRBJ2-2): DVKVTQSSRYLVKRTGEKVFLECVQDMDHENMFWYRQDPGLGLRLIYFSYDVKMKEKGDIPEGYSVSREKKERFSLILESASTNQTSMYLCASTGAGANGELFFGEGSRLTVL.

The J gene is TRBJ1-2, the V gene TRBV5-1; 9 bases match TRBD1. The CDR3 sequence is 13 residues long. Germline V CDR1 and CDR2: SGHRS, YFSETQ. Trimming cost V 4 bases and J 7 bases; bases outside gene matches: 5. CDR3 in amino acids: CASSPDRGGGYTF. CDR3 bases: TGCGCCAGCAGCCCGGACAGGGGAGGTGGCTACACCTTC.

The chain links TRBV20-1 to TRBJ2-1; D remains unclear. In germline, CDR1 is DFQATT, CDR2 SNEGSKA (reference sequence). The CDR3 loop spans 15 amino acids. The ends were cut back, 0 bases at V and 0 bases at J, with 9 bases in the middle. The CDR3 DNA follows: TGCAGTGCTAGAGATTTGACGGACTCCTACAATGAGCAGTTCTTC. It yields the protein CSARDLTDSYNEQFF.

The table lists this clonotype with many counts. The chain recombines TRBV12-3 or TRBV12-4 with TRBJ2-2, with D possibly being TRBD1 or TRBD2 (5 bases each). The CDR3 loop spans 13 amino acids. Trimming pared 3 bases from V and 7 bases from J, leaving 9 bases between. CDR3 protein: CASSLGVRGELFF. Written as DNA, the CDR3 is TGTGCCAGCAGTTTGGGGGTACGCGGGGAGCTGTTTTTT.

The gene calls are TRBV11-2 and TRBJ2-4; TRBD2 aligns across 8 bases. The CDR3 consists of 17 residues. The ends lost 5 bases at V and 2 bases at J; junction bases unmatched: 11. The germline V gene has CDR1 SGHAT and CDR2 FQNNGV. The DNA for the CDR3 is TGTGCCAGCAGCGATGCAACTAGCGGCGGAACCAAAAACATTCAGTACTTC. Amino acid sequence: CASSDATSGGTKNIQYF.

This rearrangement joins TRBV7-3 to TRBJ1-6, with D possibly TRBD1 on 6 matching bases. Trimming pared 6 bases from V and 8 bases from J, leaving 8 bases between. CDR1 is SGHTA and CDR2 is FQGTGA in the germline V gene. CDR3 length: 12 residues. CDR3: CASRAGDSPLHF. Written as DNA, the CDR3 is TGTGCCAGCAGAGCAGGGGATTCACCCCTCCACTTT.